These 7 T cell receptor beta chains originate from one sample sequenced in a study of blood T cells in healthy people across ages. Using a J-beta primer mix together with a sample-barcoded 5' primer, a second PCR was run for about 7 to 12 cycles. TCRdb recomputed calls from the 5' RACE reads with MiXCR, one row per CDR3 protein. The table shows approximately 1,000,000 distinct CDR3 sequences, with roughly two fifths occurring only once. The specimen was blood. The receptors here all came from a man aged 18 to 29 in good health.

This clonotype was seen more than once but under ten times. The chain is built from TRBV10-3 and TRBJ2-7; D call uncertain. The CDR3 is 15 amino acids. Germline V gene lookup returns CDR1 ENHRY and CDR2 SYGVKD. The V end was cut by 4 bases, the J end by 2 bases, with 15 bases between. The CDR3 nucleotides are TGTGCCATCAGTGTCCCCCAATCGGACCCCTACGAGCAGTACTTC. This translates into CAISVPQSDPYEQYF.

The chain uses TRBV2 and TRBJ1-2; 10 nucleotides line up with TRBD1. The CDR3 has 17 residues. The J segment lost 7 bases and the V segment lost 7 bases, leaving 18 bases of the junction unmatched. Germline V gene data show CDR1 as SNHLY and CDR2 as FYNNEI. Here the CDR3 reads CASNSGQGIKSEGGYTF. CDR3 coding DNA: TGTGCCAGCAACTCGGGACAGGGGATTAAAAGTGAAGGTGGCTACACCTTC.

This clonotype was detected a few times. The chain links TRBV29-1 to TRBJ1-2; D gene unclear. This CDR3 has 11 residues. The V gene's germline CDR1 is SQVTM and CDR2 ANQGSEA. V lost 3 bases and J 7 bases, leaving 9 bases between the germline ends. DNA for the CDR3: TGCAGCGTTGATCGCACCGGTGGCTACACCTTC. It encodes CSVDRTGGYTF.

Points on this clonotype: The junction differs from germline at one of its ends, possibly a read error. The rearrangement uses TRBV10-3 and TRBJ1-6, with TRBD1 matching over 8 bases. Germline assignment: CDR1 ENHRY and CDR2 SYGVKD. This CDR3 spans 17 amino acids. CDR3 DNA: TGTGCCATCAGTAAGCTTTACTCTACAGGGGGTAATTCACCCCCCCACTTT. The encoded protein is CAISKLYSTGGNSPPHF.

This clonotype showed up many times. The chain employs TRBV12-3 or TRBV12-4 and TRBJ1-5; the D gene is possibly TRBD1 (5 bases). With 4 bases removed from V and 3 bases from J, the gap between germline ends came to 16 bases. The CDR3 totals 16 residues. The CDR3: CASSSRDENFNQPQHF. CDR3 nucleotide sequence: TGTGCCAGCAGTTCCCGGGACGAGAATTTCAATCAGCCCCAGCATTTT.

The chain is built from TRBV20-1 and TRBJ2-3; no clear D. Germline V lookup: CDR1 DFQATT, CDR2 SNEGSKA (reference sequence). The V end lost 6 bases, the J end lost 1 base, and 14 bases lay between the germline ends. The CDR3 extends over 14 amino acids. The CDR3 spells CSAALGFGTDTQYF. CDR3 DNA sequence: TGCAGTGCCGCCCTGGGATTTGGCACAGATACGCAGTATTTT.

This chain uses TRBV7-3 with TRBJ1-1; 7 nucleotides agree with TRBD1. J lost 10 bases, V lost 4 bases, and 12 bases had no gene match. The CDR3 runs to 14 residues. Germline values: CDR1 SGHTA, CDR2 FQGTGA. The CDR3 DNA reads TGTGCCAGCAGCTCAGGAGGGGGCGCTGGGTCAGCTTTCTTT. Translating it yields CASSSGGGAGSAFF.